The rows below give T cell receptor beta chains drawn from one sample of a study of OX40 agonist ivuxolimab in advanced cancers. Sequencing used immunoSEQ multiplex PCR; TCRdb keeps in-frame clones, though not all of them. The sample gives some 98,000 clones, around 94% of which show up once; 0.25% to 0.3% is in the top ten. Material: CD4+ or CD8+ T cells sorted from blood, obtained in a trial of the OX40 agonist ivuxolimab. The source of these receptors is an adult with an advanced solid tumor such as melanoma, head and neck, liver or kidney cancer. Both conserved end residues are part of each CDR3. The D gene is left open where the match is weak. Clone size is stated in some rows and not others, as once, few, many or a class when expanded.

size: NA; D: NA; J: TRBJ1-1; V: TRBV2; DNA: TGTGCCAGCAATTGGGACAACCAATACACTGAAGCTTTCTTT; CDR3: CASNWDNQYTEAFF
size: NA; D: TRBD2; J: TRBJ2-1; V: TRBV7-9; DNA: TGTGCCAGCAGCCCCCCCGGGACTAGGCTGAATGAGCAGTTCTTC; CDR3: CASSPPGTRLNEQFF
size: NA; D: NA; J: TRBJ1-5; V: TRBV28; DNA: TGTGCCAGCAGTCCCTCCGTCCGGGCGGTCAATCAGCCCCAGCATTTT; CDR3: CASSPSVRAVNQPQHF
size: few; D: TRBD1; J: TRBJ2-7; V: TRBV6-6; DNA: TGTGCCAGCAGTTACCCAGGACAGGGCAACTACGAGCAGTACTTC; CDR3: CASSYPGQGNYEQYF
size: NA; D: NA; J: TRBJ1-1; V: TRBV6-5; DNA: TGTGCCAGCAGTGTTACAGCGGACACTGAAGCTTTCTTT; CDR3: CASSVTADTEAFF
size: NA; D: NA; J: TRBJ2-4; V: TRBV12-5; DNA: TGTGCTAGTGGTTCGGGGCTTACGGGTACCAAAAACATTCAGTACTTC; CDR3: CASGSGLTGTKNIQYF
size: NA; D: TRBD1; J: TRBJ1-1; V: TRBV6-4; DNA: TGTGCCAGCAGGGGGACAGACATGAACACTGAAGCTTTCTTT; CDR3: CASRGTDMNTEAFF
size: NA; D: NA; J: TRBJ1-3; V: TRBV6-1; DNA: TGTGCCAGCAGCCGCGACAGCTACTCTGGAAACACCATATATTTT; CDR3: CASSRDSYSGNTIYF
size: once; D: NA; J: TRBJ1-5; V: TRBV11-3; DNA: TGTGCCAGCAGCCTAGGGGGATATAGCAATCAGCCCCAGCATTTT; CDR3: CASSLGGYSNQPQHF
size: NA; D: NA; J: TRBJ1-5; V: TRBV20-1; DNA: TGCAGTGCTACTCCGAATCAGCCCCAGCATTTT; CDR3: CSATPNQPQHF
size: NA; D: NA; J: TRBJ1-5; V: TRBV19; DNA: TGTGCCAGTAGACAAAATAACCCCCAGCCCCAGCATTTT; CDR3: CASRQNNPQPQHF
size: NA; D: TRBD1; J: TRBJ1-3; V: TRBV19; DNA: TGTGCCAGTAGTATCCGGACAGGGGGCTCTGGAAACACCATATATTTT; CDR3: CASSIRTGGSGNTIYF
size: NA; D: NA; J: TRBJ1-4; V: TRBV5-4; DNA: TGTGCCAGCAGCGGGGAGCCAGCAAATGAAAAACTGTTTTTT; CDR3: CASSGEPANEKLFF
size: few; D: NA; J: TRBJ1-2; V: TRBV5-1; DNA: TGCGCCAGCAGCTTGGAAGGGGATGGCTACACCTTC; CDR3: CASSLEGDGYTF
size: once; D: NA; J: TRBJ1-5; V: TRBV10-3; DNA: TGTGCCATCAGTGAGTCTGGGGCAGATCAGCCCCAGCATTTT; CDR3: CAISESGADQPQHF
size: NA; D: NA; J: TRBJ2-3; V: TRBV5-6; DNA: TGTGCCAGCAGACGACTCGATACGCAGTATTTT; CDR3: CASRRLDTQYF
size: once; D: TRBD1; J: TRBJ1-2; V: TRBV9; DNA: TGTGCCAGCAGCGTAGCTCCGGACAGGGCGTTGGGATATGGCTACACCTTC; CDR3: CASSVAPDRALGYGYTF
size: NA; D: NA; J: TRBJ1-1; V: TRBV28; DNA: TGTGCCAGCAGTTTTTATGTGGGGCGCAAAGCTGAAGCTTTCTTT; CDR3: CASSFYVGRKAEAFF
size: NA; D: NA; J: TRBJ1-1; V: TRBV28; DNA: TGTGCCAGCAGTTTAGTTCAGGGAACCACTGAAGCTTTCTTT; CDR3: CASSLVQGTTEAFF
size: few; D: NA; J: TRBJ1-6; V: TRBV18; DNA: TGTGCCAGCTCACCCGGGAATTCACCCCTCCACTTT; CDR3: CASSPGNSPLHF
size: NA; D: TRBD1; J: TRBJ2-1; V: TRBV15; DNA: TGTGCCACCAGCGGAGAAGGGACAGGGGGCTTCAATGAGCAGTTCTTC; CDR3: CATSGEGTGGFNEQFF
size: NA; D: TRBD2; J: TRBJ2-3; V: TRBV4-1; DNA: TGCGCCAGCAGCCAAGATTCTTCCGGGGGGGCATTAGATACGCAGTATTTT; CDR3: CASSQDSSGGALDTQYF
size: NA; D: NA; J: TRBJ1-5; V: TRBV6-5; DNA: TGTGCCAGCAAGATGTCCTCCAATCAGCCCCAGCATTTT; CDR3: CASKMSSNQPQHF
size: NA; D: TRBD1; J: TRBJ1-5; V: TRBV12-5; DNA: TGTGCTAGTGGTAAGAGAGGGACAGGGTTGAGCAATCAGCCCCAGCATTTT; CDR3: CASGKRGTGLSNQPQHF
size: NA; D: NA; J: TRBJ2-7; V: TRBV7-2; DNA: TGTGCCAGCAGCTACCAACTACAAGACTACGAGCAGTACTTC; CDR3: CASSYQLQDYEQYF
size: NA; D: NA; J: TRBJ1-1; V: TRBV18; DNA: TGTGCCAGCTCAGCAACAGGGAACACTGAAGCTTTCTTT; CDR3: CASSATGNTEAFF
size: NA; D: NA; J: TRBJ2-3; V: TRBV7-2; DNA: TGTGCCAGCAGCTTAGGAAGGGCAGATACGCAGTATTTT; CDR3: CASSLGRADTQYF
size: NA; D: TRBD1; J: TRBJ1-6; V: TRBV9; DNA: TGTGCCAGCAGCGGGATACAGGGGGCTTCACCCCTCCACTTT; CDR3: CASSGIQGASPLHF
size: once; D: TRBD1; J: TRBJ1-4; V: TRBV30; DNA: TGTGCCTGGAGTGTTCTCGCCGGGACAGGTGAAAAACTGTTTTTT; CDR3: CAWSVLAGTGEKLFF
size: NA; D: TRBD1; J: TRBJ1-1; V: TRBV6-5; DNA: TGTGCCAGCAGGGATACAGGGGTGCGTCTGGCTTTCTTT; CDR3: CASRDTGVRLAFF
size: NA; D: NA; J: TRBJ2-5; V: TRBV11-3; DNA: TGTGCCAGCAGCTTAGGAGAGACCCAGTACTTC; CDR3: CASSLGETQYF
size: NA; D: TRBD1; J: TRBJ1-2; V: TRBV29-1; DNA: TGCAGCGTTGAAGTTCGTTGGGACAGGGGGCTTTCCGATGGCTACACCTTC; CDR3: CSVEVRWDRGLSDGYTF
size: NA; D: NA; J: TRBJ1-3; V: TRBV2; DNA: TGTGCCAGCAGCCCTGGCAGACGAAACACCATATATTTT; CDR3: CASSPGRRNTIYF